The clone carrying this T cell receptor (beta chain) was seen repeatedly, ten times or more. This sample is part of a study of T cell repertoires in cytomegalovirus infection. One entry per CDR3 protein, called by TCRdb with MiXCR from the reads. The sample lists around 260,000 distinct CDR3 sequences, under 30% occurring once. The V end lost 4 bases, the J end lost 0 bases, and 7 bases lay between the germline ends. The CDR3 runs to 12 residues. Germline CDR1 is SQVTM and CDR2 is ANQGSEA. Sequences were obtained from PBMCs. This chain uses TRBV29-1 with TRBJ2-7; D gene uncertain. This clonotype originated in a human donor in good health (CMV status not recorded). Some clones in this sample may be carry-over from other donors' samples. In DNA form, the CDR3 reads TGCAGCGTTGTAGACACCTCCTACGAGCAGTACTTC. Its translation is CSVVDTSYEQYF.